This T cell receptor (beta chain) appears in the sequencing data of a study of cytomegalovirus exposure and HLA in healthy donors. Study results and limitations: The majority of TCR sequences were rare, yet some public TCRs appeared in many donors. Association with HLA alleles at 0.05 false discovery rate was found for 16,951 TCR beta sequences in a later analysis. Further analysis was carried out later, and it showed several of the most significant clusters appearing linked to common viral pathogens.

This CDR3 has 14 amino acids. Germline V gene data show CDR1 as MNHEY and CDR2 as SMNVEV (reference sequence). The junction had 9 bases not matched to a gene; V was cut back by 3 bases and J by 7 bases. PCR used 60 Vbeta primers and 13 Jbeta primers. TCRdb's table, derived via immunoSEQ multiplex PCR, lists solely in-frame clones and lacks some. The table has 210,000 or so clones, 82% seen once. Turning to this clone: What it binds is not known.

This TCR was recovered from a woman in her thirties or forties in good health and CMV-seronegative. The gene calls are TRBV27 and TRBJ2-7; 7 bases align to TRBD2. The specimen was PBMCs. The chain's CDR3 is CASSFGRSDMEQYF. The DNA for the CDR3 is TGTGCCAGCAGTTTCGGGAGGTCCGATATGGAGCAGTACTTC.